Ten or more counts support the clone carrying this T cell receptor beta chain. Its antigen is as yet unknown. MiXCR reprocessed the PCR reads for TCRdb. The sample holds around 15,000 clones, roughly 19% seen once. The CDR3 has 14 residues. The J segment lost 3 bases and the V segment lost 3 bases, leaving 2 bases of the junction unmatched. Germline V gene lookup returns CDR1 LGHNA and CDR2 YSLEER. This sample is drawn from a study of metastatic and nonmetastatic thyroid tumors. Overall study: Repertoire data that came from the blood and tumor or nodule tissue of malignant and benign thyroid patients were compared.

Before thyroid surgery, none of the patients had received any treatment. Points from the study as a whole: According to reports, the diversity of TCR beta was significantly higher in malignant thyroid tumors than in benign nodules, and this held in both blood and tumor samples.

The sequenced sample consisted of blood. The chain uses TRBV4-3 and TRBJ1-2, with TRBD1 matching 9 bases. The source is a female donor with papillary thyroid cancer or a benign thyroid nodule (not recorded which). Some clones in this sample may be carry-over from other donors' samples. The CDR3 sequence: CASSQDRGDYGYTF. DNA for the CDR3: TGCGCCAGCAGCCAGGACAGGGGAGACTATGGCTACACCTTC.